The sequence of this TCR beta chain was determined in a study of OX40 agonist ivuxolimab in advanced cancers. Study-wide context: Patients' therapy was ivuxolimab, an antibody that acts as an agonist of OX40 (CD134).

Drawing of blood for sampling happened at baseline, at cycle 4 day 1, and at cycle 7 day 1. Assay: immunoSEQ multiplex PCR; the TCRdb copy retains only in-frame clones and omits some. The data contain 55,000 to 80,000 clones, around 82% of them singletons. The sample was CD4+ or CD8+ T cells sorted from blood, taken in a trial of the OX40 agonist ivuxolimab. The clonotype was recovered from an adult with an advanced solid tumor such as melanoma, head and neck, liver or kidney cancer.

The CDR3 DNA reads TGTGCCAGCAGCTTGAGGCAGGGGACAGATACGCAGTATTTT. Translating it yields CASSLRQGTDTQYF. The V call is TRBV5-4, the J call TRBJ2-3, with a tentative D call TRBD1 (6 bases). CDR3 size: 14 residues. CDR1 and CDR2 (germline): SGHNT, YYREEE (reference sequence). Trimming took off 1 base at V and 3 bases at J, with 9 bases between the two ends.